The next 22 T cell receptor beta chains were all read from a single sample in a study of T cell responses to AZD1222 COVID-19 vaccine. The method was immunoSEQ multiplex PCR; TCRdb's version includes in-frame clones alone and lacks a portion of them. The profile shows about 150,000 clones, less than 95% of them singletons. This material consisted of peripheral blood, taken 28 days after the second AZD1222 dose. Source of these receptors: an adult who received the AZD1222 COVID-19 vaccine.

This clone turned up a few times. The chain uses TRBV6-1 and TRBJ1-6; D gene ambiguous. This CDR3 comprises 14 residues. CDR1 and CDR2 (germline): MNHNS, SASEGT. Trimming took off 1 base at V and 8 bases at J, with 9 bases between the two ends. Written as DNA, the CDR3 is TGTGCCAGCAGTGAAGAGAATCGCCATTCACCCCTCCACTTT. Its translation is CASSEENRHSPLHF.

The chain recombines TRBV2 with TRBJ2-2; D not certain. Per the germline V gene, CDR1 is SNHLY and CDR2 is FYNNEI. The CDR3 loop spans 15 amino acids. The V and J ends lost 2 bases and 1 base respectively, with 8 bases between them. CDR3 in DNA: TGTGCCAGCAGTGAACAAACCTTGAACACCGGGGAGCTGTTTTTT. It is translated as CASSEQTLNTGELFF.

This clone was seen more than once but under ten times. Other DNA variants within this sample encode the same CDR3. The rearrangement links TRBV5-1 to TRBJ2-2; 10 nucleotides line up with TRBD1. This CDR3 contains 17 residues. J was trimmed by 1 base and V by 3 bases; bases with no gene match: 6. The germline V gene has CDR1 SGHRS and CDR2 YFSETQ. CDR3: CASSSPRTGGNTGELFF. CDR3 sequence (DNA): TGCGCCAGCAGCTCCCCTCGGACAGGGGGGAACACCGGGGAGCTGTTTTTT.

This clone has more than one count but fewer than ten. The DNA for the CDR3 is TGTGCCAGCAGTTACACTAGCGGACCGCGGAATTCACCCCTCCACTTT. It is translated as CASSYTSGPRNSPLHF. V and J are TRBV6-2 or TRBV6-3 and TRBJ1-6; D gene unclear. Germline values: CDR1 MNHEY, CDR2 SVGEGT. Trimming cost V 2 bases and J 7 bases, with 15 bases left between them. The CDR3 extends over 16 amino acids.

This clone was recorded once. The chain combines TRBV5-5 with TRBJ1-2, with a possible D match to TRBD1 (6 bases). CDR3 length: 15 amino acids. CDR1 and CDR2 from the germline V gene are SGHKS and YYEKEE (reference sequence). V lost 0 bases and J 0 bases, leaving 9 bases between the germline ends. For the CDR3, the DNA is TGTGCCAGCAGCTTGGATGGGGGCCCTAACTATGGCTACACCTTC. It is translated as CASSLDGGPNYGYTF.

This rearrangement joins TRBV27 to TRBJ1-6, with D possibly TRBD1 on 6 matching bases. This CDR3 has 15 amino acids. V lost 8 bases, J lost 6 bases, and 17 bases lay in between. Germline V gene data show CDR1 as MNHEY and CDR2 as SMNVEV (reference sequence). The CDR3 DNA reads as TGTGCCAGCGGCTTCCTACAGGGTGGTAATTCACCCCTCCACTTT. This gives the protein CASGFLQGGNSPLHF.

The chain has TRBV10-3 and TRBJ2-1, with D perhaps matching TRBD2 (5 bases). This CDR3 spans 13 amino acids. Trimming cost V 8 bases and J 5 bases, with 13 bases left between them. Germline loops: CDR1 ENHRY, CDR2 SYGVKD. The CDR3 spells CAIGSVEDNEQFF. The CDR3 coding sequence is TGTGCCATCGGGAGCGTTGAGGACAATGAGCAGTTCTTC.

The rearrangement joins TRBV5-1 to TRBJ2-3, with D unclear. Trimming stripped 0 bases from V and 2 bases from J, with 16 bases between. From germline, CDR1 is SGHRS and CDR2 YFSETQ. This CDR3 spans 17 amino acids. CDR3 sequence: CASSLGPQARFTDTQYF. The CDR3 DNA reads TGCGCCAGCAGCTTGGGTCCTCAAGCGAGGTTCACAGATACGCAGTATTTT.

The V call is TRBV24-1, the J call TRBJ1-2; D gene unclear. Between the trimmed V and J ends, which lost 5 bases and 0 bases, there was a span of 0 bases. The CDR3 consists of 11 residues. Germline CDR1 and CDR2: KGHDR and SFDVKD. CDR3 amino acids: CATSANYGYTF. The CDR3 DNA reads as TGTGCCACCAGTGCTAACTATGGCTACACCTTC.

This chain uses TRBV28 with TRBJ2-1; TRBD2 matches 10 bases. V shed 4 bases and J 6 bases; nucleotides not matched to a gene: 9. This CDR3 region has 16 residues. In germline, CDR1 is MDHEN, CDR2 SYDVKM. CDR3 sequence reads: CASSSPASGGFNEQFF. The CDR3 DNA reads TGTGCCAGCAGTTCCCCAGCTAGCGGGGGCTTCAATGAGCAGTTCTTC. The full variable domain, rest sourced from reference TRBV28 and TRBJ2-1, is DVKVTQSSRYLVKRTGEKVFLECVQDMDHENMFWYRQDPGLGLRLIYFSYDVKMKEKGDIPEGYSVSREKKERFSLILESASTNQTSMYLCASSSPASGGFNEQFFGPGTRLTVL.

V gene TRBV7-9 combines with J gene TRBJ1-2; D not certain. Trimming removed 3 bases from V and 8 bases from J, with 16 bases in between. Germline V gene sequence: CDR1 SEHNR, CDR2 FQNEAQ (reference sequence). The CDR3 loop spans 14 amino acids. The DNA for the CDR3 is TGTGCCAGCAGCTTGGACCCCTCCCCGGTCGGCTACACCTTC. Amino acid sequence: CASSLDPSPVGYTF.

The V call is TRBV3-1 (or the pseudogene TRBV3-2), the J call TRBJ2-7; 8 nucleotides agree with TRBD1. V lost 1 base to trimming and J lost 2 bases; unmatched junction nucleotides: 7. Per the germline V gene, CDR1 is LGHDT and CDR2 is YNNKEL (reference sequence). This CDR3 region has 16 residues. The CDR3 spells CASSQVGTGHTYEQYF. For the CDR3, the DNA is TGTGCCAGCAGCCAAGTAGGGACAGGACATACCTACGAGCAGTACTTC.

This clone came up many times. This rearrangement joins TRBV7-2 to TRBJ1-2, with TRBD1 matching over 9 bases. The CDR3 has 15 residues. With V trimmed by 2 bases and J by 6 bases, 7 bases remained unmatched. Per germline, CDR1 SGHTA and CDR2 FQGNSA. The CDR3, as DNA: TGTGCCAGCAGCTTATTTGGGACAGGGCGGGATGGCTACACCTTC. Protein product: CASSLFGTGRDGYTF.

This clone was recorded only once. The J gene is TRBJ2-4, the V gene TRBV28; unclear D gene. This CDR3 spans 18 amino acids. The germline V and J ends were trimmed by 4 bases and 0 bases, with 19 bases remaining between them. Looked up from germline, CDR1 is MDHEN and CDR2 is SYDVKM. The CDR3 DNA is TGTGCCAGCAGTTCCAAATTCCAGGAATGGGTAGCCAAAAACATTCAGTACTTC. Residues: CASSSKFQEWVAKNIQYF.

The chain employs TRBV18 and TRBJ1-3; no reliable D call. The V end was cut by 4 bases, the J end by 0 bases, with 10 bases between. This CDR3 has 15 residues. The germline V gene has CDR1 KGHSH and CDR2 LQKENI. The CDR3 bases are TGTGCCAGCTCACGTGGGGAATACTCTGGAAACACCATATATTTT. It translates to CASSRGEYSGNTIYF.

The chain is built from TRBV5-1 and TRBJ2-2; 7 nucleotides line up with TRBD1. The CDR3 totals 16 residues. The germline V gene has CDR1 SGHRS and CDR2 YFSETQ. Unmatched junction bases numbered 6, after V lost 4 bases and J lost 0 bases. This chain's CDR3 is CASSPRQGTNTGELFF. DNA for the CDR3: TGCGCCAGCAGCCCACGACAGGGCACGAACACCGGGGAGCTGTTTTTT.

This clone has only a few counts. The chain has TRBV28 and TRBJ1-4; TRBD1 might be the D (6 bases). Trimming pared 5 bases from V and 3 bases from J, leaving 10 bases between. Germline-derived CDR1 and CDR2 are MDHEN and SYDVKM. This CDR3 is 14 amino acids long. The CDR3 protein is CASSLWTANEKLFF. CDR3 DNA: TGTGCCAGCAGTCTGTGGACAGCTAATGAAAAACTGTTTTTT.

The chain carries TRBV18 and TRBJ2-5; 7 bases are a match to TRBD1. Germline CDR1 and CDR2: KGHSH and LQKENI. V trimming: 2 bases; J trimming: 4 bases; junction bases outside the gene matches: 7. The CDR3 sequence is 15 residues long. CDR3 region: CASSPRGPRGETQYF. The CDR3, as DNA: TGTGCCAGCTCACCAAGGGGGCCCCGGGGAGAGACCCAGTACTTC.

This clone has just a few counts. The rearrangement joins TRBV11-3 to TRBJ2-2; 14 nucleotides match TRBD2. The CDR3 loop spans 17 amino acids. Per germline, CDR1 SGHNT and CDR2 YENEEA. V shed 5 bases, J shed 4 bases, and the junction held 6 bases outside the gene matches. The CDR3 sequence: CASSKTSGRGSTGELFF. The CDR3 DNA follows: TGTGCCAGCAGCAAGACTAGCGGGAGGGGTAGCACCGGGGAGCTGTTTTTT.

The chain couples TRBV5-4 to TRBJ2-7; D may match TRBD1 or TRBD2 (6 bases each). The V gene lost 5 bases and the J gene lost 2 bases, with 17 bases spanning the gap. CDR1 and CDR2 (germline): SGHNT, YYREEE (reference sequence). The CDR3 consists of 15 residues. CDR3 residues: CASSLPGAGTYEQYF. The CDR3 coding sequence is TGTGCCAGCAGTCTTCCGGGGGCCGGGACCTACGAGCAGTACTTC.

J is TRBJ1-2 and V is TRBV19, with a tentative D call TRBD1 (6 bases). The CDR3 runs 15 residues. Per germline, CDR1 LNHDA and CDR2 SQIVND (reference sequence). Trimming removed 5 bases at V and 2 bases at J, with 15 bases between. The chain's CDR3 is CASSPSRQANYGYTF. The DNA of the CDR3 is TGTGCCAGTAGTCCATCCCGACAGGCAAACTATGGCTACACCTTC.

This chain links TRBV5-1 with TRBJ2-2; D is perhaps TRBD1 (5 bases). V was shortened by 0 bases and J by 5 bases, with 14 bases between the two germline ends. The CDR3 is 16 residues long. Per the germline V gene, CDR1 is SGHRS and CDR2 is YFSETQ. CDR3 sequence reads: CASSLEVGPGTGELFF. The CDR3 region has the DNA TGCGCCAGCAGCTTGGAAGTGGGGCCAGGGACCGGGGAGCTGTTTTTT.